This TCR beta chain was sequenced during a study of a mutant IDH1 vaccine in newly diagnosed glioma. Whole-study results and caveats: Vaccination induced immune responses in about 93% of patients. Changes in the top peripheral T cell clonotypes seemingly had no bearing on pseudoprogression.

Germline assignment: CDR1 MDHEN and CDR2 SYDVKM. The V segment lost 3 bases and the J segment 2 bases; nucleotides outside the gene matches: 5. CDR3 length equals 16 residues. The table came from immunoSEQ multiplex PCR; TCRdb's copy has only in-frame clones and leaves some out. The sample shows just under 80,000 clones, 90% to 95% of them seen only once. There are a few counts of this clone. Its antigen is undetermined. The time point denotes: week 5, during vaccination. Mutant IDH1 20-mer peptide, at 300 ug, made up each vaccine dose, with topical imiquimod. The source material was PBMCs, sampled from a glioma patient whose treatment included an IDH1 peptide vaccine. V is TRBV28 and J is TRBJ1-5; 9 bases are shared with TRBD1. This receptor was taken from a woman aged 45-65 years with glioma. This CDR3 reads CASSFLTGGGNQPQHF. In DNA, the CDR3 is TGTGCCAGCAGTTTTTTGACAGGGGGTGGCAATCAGCCCCAGCATTTT.